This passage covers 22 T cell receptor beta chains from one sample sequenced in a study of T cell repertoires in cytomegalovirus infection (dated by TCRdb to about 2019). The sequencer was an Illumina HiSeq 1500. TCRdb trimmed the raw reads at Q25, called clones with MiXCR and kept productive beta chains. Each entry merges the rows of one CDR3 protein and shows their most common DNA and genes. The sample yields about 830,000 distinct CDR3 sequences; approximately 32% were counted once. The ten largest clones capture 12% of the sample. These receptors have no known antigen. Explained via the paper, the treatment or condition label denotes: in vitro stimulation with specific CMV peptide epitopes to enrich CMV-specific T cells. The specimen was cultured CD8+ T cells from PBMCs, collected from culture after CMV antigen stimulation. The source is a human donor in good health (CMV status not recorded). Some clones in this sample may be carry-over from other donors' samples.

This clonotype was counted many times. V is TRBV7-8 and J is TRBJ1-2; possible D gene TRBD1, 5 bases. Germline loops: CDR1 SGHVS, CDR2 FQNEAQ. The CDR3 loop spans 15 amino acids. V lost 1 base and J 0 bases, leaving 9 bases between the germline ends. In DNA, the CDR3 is TGTGCCAGCAGCTTAGAACAGGCCACTAACTATGGCTACACCTTC. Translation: CASSLEQATNYGYTF.

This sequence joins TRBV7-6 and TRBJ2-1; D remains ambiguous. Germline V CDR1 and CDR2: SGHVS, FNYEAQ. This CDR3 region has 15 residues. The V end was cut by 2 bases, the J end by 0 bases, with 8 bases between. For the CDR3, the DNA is TGTGCCAGCAGCTTACTTCCCAGCTCCTACAATGAGCAGTTCTTC. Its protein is CASSLLPSSYNEQFF.

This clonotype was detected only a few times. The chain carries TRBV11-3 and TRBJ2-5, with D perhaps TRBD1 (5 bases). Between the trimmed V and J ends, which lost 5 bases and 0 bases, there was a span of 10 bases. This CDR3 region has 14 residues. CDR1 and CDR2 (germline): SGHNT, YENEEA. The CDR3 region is CASSPQDNQETQYF. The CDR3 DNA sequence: TGTGCCAGCAGCCCACAGGACAACCAAGAGACCCAGTACTTC.

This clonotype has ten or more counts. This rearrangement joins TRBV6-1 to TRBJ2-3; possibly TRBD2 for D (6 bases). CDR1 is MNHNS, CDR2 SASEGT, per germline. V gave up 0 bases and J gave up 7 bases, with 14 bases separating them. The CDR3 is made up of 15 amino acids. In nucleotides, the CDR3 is TGTGCCAGCAGTGAAGCAACCCGGACTATTAATACGCAGTATTTT. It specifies CASSEATRTINTQYF.

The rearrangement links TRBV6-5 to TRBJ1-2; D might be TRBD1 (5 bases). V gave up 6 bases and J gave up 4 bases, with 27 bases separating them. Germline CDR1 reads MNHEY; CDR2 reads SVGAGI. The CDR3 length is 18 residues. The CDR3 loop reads CASSASGTEAAQTYGYTF. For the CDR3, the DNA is TGTGCCAGCAGCGCGTCGGGGACCGAAGCCGCTCAGACCTATGGCTACACCTTC.

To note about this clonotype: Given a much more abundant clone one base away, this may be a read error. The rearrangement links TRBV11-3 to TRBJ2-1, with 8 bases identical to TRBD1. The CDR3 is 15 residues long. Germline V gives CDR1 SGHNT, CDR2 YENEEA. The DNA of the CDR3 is TGTGTCAGCAGCCTTACGGGACAGGCCTCAAATGAGCAGTTCTTC. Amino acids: CVSSLTGQASNEQFF.

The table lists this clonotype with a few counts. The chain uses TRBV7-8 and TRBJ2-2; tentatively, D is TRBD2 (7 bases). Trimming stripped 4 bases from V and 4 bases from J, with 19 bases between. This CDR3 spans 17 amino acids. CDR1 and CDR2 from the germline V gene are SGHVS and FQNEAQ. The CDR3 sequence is CASSWGSAGALTGELFF. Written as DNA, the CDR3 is TGTGCCAGCAGCTGGGGCTCGGCGGGGGCCCTCACCGGGGAGCTGTTTTTT. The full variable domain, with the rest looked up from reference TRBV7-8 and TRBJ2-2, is GAGVSQSPRYKVAKRGQDVALRCDPISGHVSLFWYQQALGQGPEFLTYFQNEAQLDKSGLPSDRFFAERPEGSVSTLKIQRTQQEDSAVYLCASSWGSAGALTGELFFGEGSRLTVL.

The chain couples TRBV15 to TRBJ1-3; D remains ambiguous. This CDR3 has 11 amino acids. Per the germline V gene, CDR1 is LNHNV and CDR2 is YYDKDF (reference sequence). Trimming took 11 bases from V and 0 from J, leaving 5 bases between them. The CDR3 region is CAVLSGNTIYF. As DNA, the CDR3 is TGTGCCGTCCTCTCTGGAAACACCATATATTTT.

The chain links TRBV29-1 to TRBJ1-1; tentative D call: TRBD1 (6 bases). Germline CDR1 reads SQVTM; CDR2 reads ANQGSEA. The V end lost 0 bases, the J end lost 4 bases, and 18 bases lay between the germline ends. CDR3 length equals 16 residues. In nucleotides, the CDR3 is TGCAGCGTTGAAGAGGGGAAGGGGGGGTGGACCACTGAAGCTTTCTTT. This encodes CSVEEGKGGWTTEAFF.

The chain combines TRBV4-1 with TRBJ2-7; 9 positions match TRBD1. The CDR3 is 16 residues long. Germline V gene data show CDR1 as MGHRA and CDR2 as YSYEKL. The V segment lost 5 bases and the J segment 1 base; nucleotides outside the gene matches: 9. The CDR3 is CASSSDTGTGSYEQYF. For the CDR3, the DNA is TGCGCCAGCAGCTCAGATACCGGGACAGGGTCCTACGAGCAGTACTTC.

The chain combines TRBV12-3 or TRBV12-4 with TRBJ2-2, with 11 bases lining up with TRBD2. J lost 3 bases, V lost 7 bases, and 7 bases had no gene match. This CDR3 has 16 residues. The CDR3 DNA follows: TGTGCCAGCACCCAACTAGCGGGGGACTACACCGGGGAGCTGTTTTTT. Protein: CASTQLAGDYTGELFF.

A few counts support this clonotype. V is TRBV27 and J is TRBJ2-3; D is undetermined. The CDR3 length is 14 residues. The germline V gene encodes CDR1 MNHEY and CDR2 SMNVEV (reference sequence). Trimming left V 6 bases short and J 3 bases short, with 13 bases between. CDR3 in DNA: TGTGCCAGCAGCTGGAAGAGAACGACAGATACGCAGTATTTT. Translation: CASSWKRTTDTQYF.

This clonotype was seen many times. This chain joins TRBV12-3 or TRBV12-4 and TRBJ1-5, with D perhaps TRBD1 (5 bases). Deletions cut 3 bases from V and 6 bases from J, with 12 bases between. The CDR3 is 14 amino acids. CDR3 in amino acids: CASSFGGLGQPQHF. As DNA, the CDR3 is TGTGCCAGCAGTTTTGGGGGGTTGGGTCAGCCCCAGCATTTT.

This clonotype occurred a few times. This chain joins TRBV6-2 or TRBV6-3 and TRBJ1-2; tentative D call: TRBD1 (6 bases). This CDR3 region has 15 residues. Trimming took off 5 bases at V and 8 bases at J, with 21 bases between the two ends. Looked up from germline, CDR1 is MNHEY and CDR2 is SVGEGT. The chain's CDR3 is CASSARGGGGRGYTF. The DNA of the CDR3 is TGTGCCAGCAGTGCCCGGGGCGGCGGGGGCCGCGGCTACACCTTC.

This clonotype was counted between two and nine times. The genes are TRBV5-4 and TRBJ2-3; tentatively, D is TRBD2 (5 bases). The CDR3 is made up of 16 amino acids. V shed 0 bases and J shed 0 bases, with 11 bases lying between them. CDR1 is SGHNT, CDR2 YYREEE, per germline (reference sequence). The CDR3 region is CASSLEEGTSTDTQYF. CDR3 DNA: TGTGCCAGCAGCTTGGAAGAGGGAACCAGCACAGATACGCAGTATTTT. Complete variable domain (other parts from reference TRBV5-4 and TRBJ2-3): ETGVTQSPTHLIKTRGQQVTLRCSSQSGHNTVSWYQQALGQGPQFIFQYYREEENGRGNFPPRFSGLQFPNYSSELNVNALELDDSALYLCASSLEEGTSTDTQYFGPGTRLTVL.

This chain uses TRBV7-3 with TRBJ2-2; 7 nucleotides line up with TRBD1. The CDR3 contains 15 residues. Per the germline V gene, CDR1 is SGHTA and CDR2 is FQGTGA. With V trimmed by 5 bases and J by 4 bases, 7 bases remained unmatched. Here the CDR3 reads CASSVTGLGTGELFF. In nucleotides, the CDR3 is TGTGCCAGCAGCGTGACAGGGCTTGGCACCGGGGAGCTGTTTTTT.

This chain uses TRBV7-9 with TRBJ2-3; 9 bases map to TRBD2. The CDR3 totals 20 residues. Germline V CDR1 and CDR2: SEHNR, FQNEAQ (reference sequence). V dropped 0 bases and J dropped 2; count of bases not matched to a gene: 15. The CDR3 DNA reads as TGTGCCAGCAGCTTAGCGGGCCTAGCGGGGAGAGTTGGCGACACAGATACGCAGTATTTT. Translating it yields CASSLAGLAGRVGDTDTQYF.

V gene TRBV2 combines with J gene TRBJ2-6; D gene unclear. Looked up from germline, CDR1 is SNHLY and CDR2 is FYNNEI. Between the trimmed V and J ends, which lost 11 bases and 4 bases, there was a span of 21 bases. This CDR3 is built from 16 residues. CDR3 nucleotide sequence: TGTGCCGCGTATTCAAGAGGTTCGGAAGGGGCCAACGTCCTGACTTTC. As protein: CAAYSRGSEGANVLTF.

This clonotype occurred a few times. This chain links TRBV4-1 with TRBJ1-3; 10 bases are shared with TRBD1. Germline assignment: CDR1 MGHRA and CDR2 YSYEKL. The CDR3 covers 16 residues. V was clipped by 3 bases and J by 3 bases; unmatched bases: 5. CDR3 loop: CASSHTGTGVGNTIYF. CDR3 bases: TGCGCCAGCAGCCATACCGGGACAGGGGTTGGAAACACCATATATTTT.

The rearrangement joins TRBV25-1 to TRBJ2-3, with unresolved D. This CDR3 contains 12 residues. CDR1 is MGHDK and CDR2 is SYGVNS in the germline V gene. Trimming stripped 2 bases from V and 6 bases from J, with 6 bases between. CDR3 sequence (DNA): TGTGCCAGCAGTGAACCGTCCGATACGCAGTATTTT. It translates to CASSEPSDTQYF.

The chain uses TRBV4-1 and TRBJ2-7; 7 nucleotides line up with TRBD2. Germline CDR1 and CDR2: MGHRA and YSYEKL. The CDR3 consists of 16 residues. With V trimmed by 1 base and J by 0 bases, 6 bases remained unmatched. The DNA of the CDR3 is TGCGCCAGCAGCCAAGTGTGGCGGGGGAGCTCCTACGAGCAGTACTTC. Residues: CASSQVWRGSSYEQYF.

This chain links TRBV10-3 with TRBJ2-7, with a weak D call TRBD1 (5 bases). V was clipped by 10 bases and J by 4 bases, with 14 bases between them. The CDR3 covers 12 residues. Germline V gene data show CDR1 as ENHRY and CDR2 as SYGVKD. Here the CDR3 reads CASAKGQYEQYV. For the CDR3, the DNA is TGTGCCAGCGCCAAGGGGCAGTACGAGCAGTACGTC.